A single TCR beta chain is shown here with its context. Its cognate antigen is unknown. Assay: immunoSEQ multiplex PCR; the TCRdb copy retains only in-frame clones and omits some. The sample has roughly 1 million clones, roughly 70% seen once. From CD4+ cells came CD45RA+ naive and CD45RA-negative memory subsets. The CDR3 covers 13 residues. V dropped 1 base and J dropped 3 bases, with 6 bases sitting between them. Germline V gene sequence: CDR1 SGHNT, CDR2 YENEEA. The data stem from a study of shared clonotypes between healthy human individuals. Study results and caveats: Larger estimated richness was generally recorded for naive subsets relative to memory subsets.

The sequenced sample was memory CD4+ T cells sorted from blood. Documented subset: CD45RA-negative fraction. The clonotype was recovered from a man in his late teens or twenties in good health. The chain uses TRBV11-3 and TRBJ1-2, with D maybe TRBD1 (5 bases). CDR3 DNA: TGTGCCAGCAGCTTAGGCAGGGACTATGGCTACACCTTC. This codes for CASSLGRDYGYTF.